Following are 28 T cell receptor beta chains from one sample sequenced in a study of CD8 T cells in ankylosing spondylitis. TCRdb recomputed calls from the 5' RACE reads with MiXCR, one row per CDR3 protein. The sample lists around 300,000 distinct CDR3 sequences; 14% to 15% were seen once. Specimen: blood, either unsorted or a sorted T cell fraction (not recorded which). Every receptor here comes from a male donor with ankylosing spondylitis or in good health (not recorded which).

This clonotype turned up a few times. V is TRBV12-3 or TRBV12-4 and J is TRBJ2-7; D could derive from TRBD1 or TRBD2 (5 bases each). Deletions cut 7 bases from V and 5 bases from J, with 15 bases between. The CDR3 has 13 amino acids. CDR3 coding DNA: TGTGCCAGCATGGACTCAGGGAGCGACGAGCAGTACTTC. This sequence encodes CASMDSGSDEQYF.

The chain joins TRBV27 to TRBJ1-5; 8 bases are a match to TRBD1. This CDR3 is 14 amino acids long. Looked up from germline, CDR1 is MNHEY and CDR2 is SMNVEV (reference sequence). With 8 bases clipped from V and 7 bases from J, the junction kept 10 bases outside the gene matches. CDR3 residues: CASGRAGGGQPQHF. DNA of the CDR3: TGTGCCAGCGGTCGGGCAGGGGGCGGCCAGCCCCAGCATTTT.

A few counts support this clonotype. The CDR3 reads CSARAPGVGTGELFF. The CDR3 region has the DNA TGCAGTGCTAGAGCCCCGGGAGTGGGCACCGGGGAGCTGTTTTTT. The chain combines TRBV20-1 with TRBJ2-2, with TRBD2 as a possible D gene (6 bases). CDR3 size: 15 residues. V was clipped by 1 base and J by 4 bases, with 13 bases between them. Germline lookup yields CDR1 DFQATT and CDR2 SNEGSKA (reference sequence).

This clonotype was found many times. In DNA form, the CDR3 reads TGTGCCAGCAGCCCAGGACTAGCGGGAGCGGATACGCAGTATTTT. Protein sequence: CASSPGLAGADTQYF. This sequence joins TRBV12-3 or TRBV12-4 and TRBJ2-3, with 13 bases lining up with TRBD2. V lost 6 bases and J lost 6; bases outside the gene matches: 6. The CDR3 has 15 amino acids.

This clonotype was observed a single time. This chain uses TRBV18 with TRBJ2-7; 9 bases align to TRBD1. CDR1 is KGHSH, CDR2 LQKENI, per germline. The CDR3 loop spans 14 amino acids. The ends lost 3 bases at V and 5 bases at J; junction bases unmatched: 5. The CDR3 protein is CASSPGQGIHEQYF. Written as DNA, the CDR3 is TGTGCCAGCTCACCTGGACAGGGGATTCACGAGCAGTACTTC.

The genes are TRBV10-3 and TRBJ2-1, with TRBD1 as a possible D gene (5 bases). V shed 2 bases and J shed 7 bases, with 12 bases lying between them. The CDR3 consists of 14 residues. CDR1 and CDR2 from the germline V gene are ENHRY and SYGVKD. CDR3 sequence (DNA): TGTGCCATCAGTGAGGATCAGGGAATTAATGAGCAGTTCTTC. It is translated as CAISEDQGINEQFF.

This clonotype was counted many times. The gene calls are TRBV4-1 and TRBJ1-1, with D possibly TRBD1 on 5 matching bases. The CDR3 has 14 residues. The V and J ends lost 2 bases and 4 bases respectively, with 11 bases between them. From germline, CDR1 is MGHRA and CDR2 YSYEKL. In DNA, the CDR3 is TGCGCCAGCAGCCAACAGGGCCTGGGCACTGAAGCTTTCTTT. Translating gives CASSQQGLGTEAFF.

This clonotype was observed a handful of times. The genes are TRBV11-2 and TRBJ1-4; no reliable D call. The germline V gene has CDR1 SGHAT and CDR2 FQNNGV. The V end was cut by 1 base, the J end by 6 bases, with 9 bases between. This CDR3 has 14 residues. CDR3 DNA: TGTGCCAGCAGCTTAGTGGGGTCCCATGAAAAACTGTTTTTT. Its protein product is CASSLVGSHEKLFF.

The gene calls are TRBV25-1 and TRBJ1-1; unclear D gene. V was trimmed by 2 bases and J by 10 bases, leaving 14 bases between them. The V gene's germline CDR1 is MGHDK and CDR2 SYGVNS. CDR3 size: 13 residues. The CDR3 is CASSEPGRLAAFF. The CDR3 DNA is TGTGCCAGCAGTGAACCGGGAAGACTGGCAGCTTTCTTT.

About this clonotype itself: An end of the junction differs from the germline gene, which may be a read error. The rearrangement links TRBV11-3 to TRBJ2-2, with D possibly being TRBD2 (5 bases). The CDR3 consists of 12 residues. Germline CDR1 is SGHNT and CDR2 is YENEEA. The CDR3 here is CAIHGLSGKLFF. The CDR3 DNA reads TGTGCCATACACGGGCTGTCCGGGAAGCTGTTTTTT.

The chain has TRBV6-1 and TRBJ2-1; D is possibly TRBD1 or TRBD2 (5 bases each). Germline V gene sequence: CDR1 MNHNS, CDR2 SASEGT. The V gene lost 7 bases and the J gene lost 0 bases, with 13 bases spanning the gap. CDR3 length: 15 amino acids. The chain's CDR3 is CASIRKGTSYNEQFF. The CDR3 DNA is TGTGCCAGCATCCGTAAGGGGACCTCCTACAATGAGCAGTTCTTC.

V gene TRBV6-5 combines with J gene TRBJ2-3; 12 nucleotides line up with TRBD2. V lost 2 bases and J lost 4; bases outside the gene matches: 10. Germline V gene lookup returns CDR1 MNHEY and CDR2 SVGAGI. This CDR3 comprises 18 residues. DNA for the CDR3: TGTGCCAGCAGTTACCAAACGACTAGCGGGAGCAAGGCAGATACGCAGTATTTT. This sequence encodes CASSYQTTSGSKADTQYF.

The V and J genes are TRBV5-5 and TRBJ2-1, with 9 bases identical to TRBD2. Trimming at V came to 0 bases and at J to 8 bases, leaving 9 bases not matched to a gene. Germline V CDR1 and CDR2: SGHKS, YYEKEE (reference sequence). This CDR3 has 16 residues. The CDR3 sequence is CASSLEGTSTVYEQFF. The CDR3 nucleotides are TGTGCCAGCAGCTTGGAGGGGACTAGCACTGTCTATGAGCAGTTCTTC.

A word on this clonotype: One junction end disagrees with the germline gene, perhaps due to a read error. V usage is TRBV11-2 and J usage is TRBJ2-7, with TRBD2 matching 8 bases. Germline CDR1 SGHAT, CDR2 FQNNGV. This CDR3 has 15 residues. CDR3 sequence: CASSLAGGRSYEKYF. In nucleotides, the CDR3 is TGTGCCAGCAGTTTGGCGGGGGGCCGCTCCTACGAGAAGTACTTC.

V gene TRBV12-3 or TRBV12-4 combines with J gene TRBJ2-3; D gene unclear. This CDR3 contains 15 residues. Trimming shortened V by 5 bases and J by 0 bases, and 12 bases separated the two germline ends. The CDR3 nucleotides read TGTGCCAGCAGTCCGACTCATTCTAGCACAGATACGCAGTATTTT. Its protein product is CASSPTHSSTDTQYF.

There are many counts of this clonotype. The chain recombines TRBV4-1 with TRBJ1-6, with 7 bases fitting TRBD1. Germline V gene data show CDR1 as MGHRA and CDR2 as YSYEKL. The CDR3 length is 16 residues. Trimming at V came to 1 base and at J to 9 bases, leaving 9 bases not matched to a gene. CDR3: CASSQVGGRVGSPLHF. CDR3 sequence (DNA): TGCGCCAGCAGCCAAGTAGGGGGCAGGGTGGGTTCACCCCTCCACTTT.

This clonotype was counted only a few times. The rearrangement joins TRBV5-1 to TRBJ1-2; D gene ambiguous. The germline gives CDR1 SGHRS, CDR2 YFSETQ. Trimming pared 4 bases from V and 1 base from J, leaving 5 bases between. The CDR3 has 12 amino acids. The CDR3 loop is CASSVDNYGYTF. Here the CDR3 DNA reads TGCGCCAGCAGCGTTGATAACTATGGCTACACCTTC.

This rearrangement joins TRBV12-3 or TRBV12-4 to TRBJ1-1; the D is unclear. The CDR3 totals 14 residues. V was clipped by 6 bases and J by 3 bases, with 14 bases between them. The CDR3 DNA sequence: TGTGCCAGCAGCCCGGGCCTCGGGGACACTGAAGCTTTCTTT. It is translated as CASSPGLGDTEAFF.

Only a few counts were recorded for this clonotype. The V and J genes are TRBV20-1 and TRBJ2-7; TRBD1 or TRBD2 may be the D gene (6 bases each). The CDR3 has 15 residues. The V gene's germline CDR1 is DFQATT and CDR2 SNEGSKA (reference sequence). Trimming removed 3 bases at V and 4 bases at J, with 19 bases between. This CDR3 is CSARFPGLRGYEQYF. The CDR3 DNA reads TGCAGTGCTAGGTTCCCGGGACTCAGGGGTTACGAGCAGTACTTC.

The chain links TRBV7-2 to TRBJ2-2; 7 bases match TRBD1. Looked up from germline, CDR1 is SGHTA and CDR2 is FQGNSA. The CDR3 totals 15 residues. V lost 5 bases and J lost 3; bases outside the gene matches: 6. CDR3 sequence: CASSLDRVYTGELFF. DNA of the CDR3: TGTGCCAGCAGCCTCGACAGGGTCTACACCGGGGAGCTGTTTTTT.

Ten or more counts support this clonotype. CDR3 loop: CASRTGGQVNEQFF. CDR3 nucleotide sequence: TGTGCCAGCAGAACCGGTGGACAGGTAAATGAGCAGTTCTTC. V and J are TRBV7-2 and TRBJ2-1, with 7 bases lining up with TRBD1. The CDR3 is 14 amino acids. The trim removed 6 bases at V and 7 bases at J, leaving 9 bases unmatched. Germline CDR1 SGHTA, CDR2 FQGNSA.

The rearrangement uses TRBV20-1 and TRBJ2-1; weak D call: TRBD2 (6 bases). V lost 5 bases and J lost 6, with 17 bases in between. This CDR3 comprises 14 residues. The V gene's germline CDR1 is DFQATT and CDR2 SNEGSKA (reference sequence). The CDR3 spells CSAPTSKGTNEQFF. As DNA, the CDR3 is TGCAGTGCTCCCACTAGCAAGGGAACCAATGAGCAGTTCTTC.

Concerning this clonotype itself: A much bigger clone sits one base away, suggesting this may be a read error. J is TRBJ2-2 and V is TRBV11-2, with D tentatively TRBD1 (5 bases). The CDR3 covers 15 residues. Germline V gene lookup returns CDR1 SGHAT and CDR2 FQNNGV. CDR3 loop: CAGSYRERGTGELFF. Written as DNA, the CDR3 is TGTGCCGGCAGCTACCGTGAAAGGGGAACCGGGGAGCTGTTTTTT.

This clonotype was observed a handful of times. The gene calls are TRBV20-1 and TRBJ1-2, with 10 bases fitting TRBD1. Germline loops: CDR1 DFQATT, CDR2 SNEGSKA (reference sequence). The CDR3 spans 13 residues. The V segment lost 5 bases and the J segment 3 bases; nucleotides outside the gene matches: 3. In DNA, the CDR3 is TGCAGTGCTCGAGGACAGGGGGACTATGGCTACACCTTC. It specifies CSARGQGDYGYTF.

The rearrangement links TRBV20-1 to TRBJ2-1; D perhaps matches TRBD2 (5 bases). The germline gives CDR1 DFQATT, CDR2 SNEGSKA (reference sequence). The CDR3 extends over 15 amino acids. Trimming took off 3 bases at V and 0 bases at J, with 12 bases between the two ends. The CDR3 sequence: CSARGERSSYNEQFF. CDR3 DNA: TGCAGTGCTAGGGGCGAGCGGAGCTCCTACAATGAGCAGTTCTTC.

This clonotype showed up just a few times. This rearrangement joins TRBV4-1 to TRBJ2-7; 10 nucleotides agree with TRBD2. Per germline, CDR1 MGHRA and CDR2 YSYEKL. J gave up 2 bases and V 0 bases, and 7 bases lay outside the gene matches. This CDR3 has 17 residues. This CDR3 is CASSQDGGTSGTYEQYF. The CDR3 bases are TGCGCCAGCAGCCAAGACGGGGGAACTAGCGGGACCTACGAGCAGTACTTC.

This clonotype was observed at least ten times. V gene TRBV6-1 combines with J gene TRBJ1-4; D is perhaps TRBD1 (6 bases). This CDR3 has 15 residues. CDR1 is MNHNS, CDR2 SASEGT, per germline. V shed 6 bases and J shed 1 base, with 12 bases lying between them. CDR3 sequence reads: CASRDKGGTNEKLFF. In nucleotides, the CDR3 is TGTGCCAGCAGAGATAAGGGGGGAACTAATGAAAAACTGTTTTTT.

The rearrangement links TRBV12-3 or TRBV12-4 to TRBJ1-5; the D gene is possibly TRBD1 (6 bases). Deletions cut 8 bases from V and 5 bases from J, with 16 bases between. The CDR3 is 14 residues long. The CDR3 is CASGHRDTYQPQHF. The CDR3 DNA reads as TGTGCCAGCGGACACCGGGACACTTATCAGCCCCAGCATTTT.